The rows below give T cell receptor beta chains drawn from one sample of a study of beta chain features in type 1 diabetes. Libraries were prepared by immunoSEQ multiplex PCR; TCRdb keeps only in-frame clonotypes and omits some of them. The repertoire holds approximately 60,000 clones, with 59% as singletons. Sequenced: Tregs from blood. The receptors stem from a woman under 30 in good health. Both conserved end residues are part of each CDR3. A D gene is named only where the DNA matches it firmly. Size is stated for part of the rows, as once, few or many counts, or as a class when the clone is expanded.

j_call v_call d_call clone_size cdr3_aa cdr3_nt
TRBJ2-7 TRBV7-2 . . CASSLGPSREQYF TGTGCCAGCAGCTTAGGTCCTAGCCGAGAGCAGTACTTC
TRBJ2-1 TRBV11-2 . . CASSVQGGWEQFF TGTGCCAGCAGCGTACAGGGGGGGTGGGAGCAGTTCTTC
TRBJ2-1 TRBV7-9 . . CASSLGAVSKQFF TGTGCCAGCAGCTTAGGAGCGGTTTCGAAGCAGTTCTTC
TRBJ2-7 TRBV2 TRBD1 . CASTRGDRGHEQYF TGTGCCAGCACCCGAGGGGACAGGGGCCACGAGCAGTACTTC
TRBJ1-5 TRBV4-3 . . CASSQALWGDQPQHF TGCGCCAGCAGCCAAGCCCTATGGGGGGATCAGCCCCAGCATTTT
TRBJ2-1 TRBV2 TRBD1 . CASSVGTGSYNEQFF TGTGCCAGCAGCGTAGGGACAGGCTCCTACAATGAGCAGTTCTTC
TRBJ1-2 TRBV7-2 . . CASSLGFGQTYGYTF TGTGCCAGCAGCTTAGGATTCGGACAGACCTATGGCTACACCTTC
TRBJ1-5 TRBV7-2 . . CASSLMSGANNQPQHF TGTGCCAGCAGCTTAATGTCAGGGGCAAACAATCAGCCCCAGCATTTT
TRBJ2-1 TRBV5-8 TRBD2 . CASSLEVLAGRDNEQFF TGTGCCAGCAGCTTGGAGGTCCTAGCGGGGAGGGACAATGAGCAGTTCTTC
TRBJ2-1 TRBV9 TRBD2 . CASSAQGVAGAEGSYNEQFF TGTGCCAGCAGCGCCCAGGGGGTAGCGGGAGCCGAAGGTTCCTACAATGAGCAGTTCTTC
TRBJ2-2 TRBV27 . . CASSLSGGQTGELFF TGTGCCAGCAGTTTATCGGGGGGGCAAACCGGGGAGCTGTTTTTT
TRBJ1-4 TRBV29-1 TRBD1 . CSVGQGAGYEKLFF TGCAGCGTTGGCCAGGGGGCTGGTTATGAAAAACTGTTTTTT
TRBJ1-2 TRBV5-1 . . CASSLVPSSGYGYTF TGCGCCAGCAGCTTGGTTCCCAGCTCCGGGTATGGCTACACCTTC
TRBJ1-6 TRBV6-1 TRBD1 . CASSEGDRRWGSPLHF TGTGCCAGCAGTGAGGGGGACAGGAGGTGGGGGTCACCCCTCCACTTT
TRBJ2-3 TRBV18 . . CASSRIARKDTQYF TGTGCCAGCTCCCGGATAGCCCGAAAAGATACGCAGTATTTT
TRBJ1-1 TRBV5-6 TRBD1 . CASSRRTGQFTEAFF TGTGCCAGCAGCAGGCGGACAGGGCAATTCACTGAAGCTTTCTTT
TRBJ1-4 TRBV25-1 TRBD1 . CASSDPRGANEKLFF TGTGCCAGCAGTGACCCCAGGGGGGCTAATGAAAAACTGTTTTTT
TRBJ1-2 TRBV4-3 . few CASSQDGGYGYTF TGCGCCAGCAGCCAAGACGGAGGCTATGGCTACACCTTC
TRBJ2-2 TRBV7-9 TRBD2 . CASSLDVGLAGVTGELFF TGTGCCAGCAGCCTAGATGTTGGGCTAGCGGGAGTCACCGGGGAGCTGTTTTTT
TRBJ2-7 TRBV18 TRBD2 few CASSPTGTSGMGNEQYF TGTGCCAGCTCCCCAACCGGGACTAGCGGGATGGGGAACGAGCAGTACTTC
TRBJ1-2 TRBV12-5 . . CASGPNRAANYGYTF TGTGCTAGTGGTCCGAACAGGGCCGCTAACTATGGCTACACCTTC
TRBJ1-5 TRBV7-9 TRBD1 . CASSLTGAQNQPQHF TGTGCCAGCAGCTTAACAGGGGCGCAAAATCAGCCCCAGCATTTT
TRBJ1-1 TRBV6-1 . . CATADTGATEAFF TGTGCCACCGCTGACACTGGGGCCACTGAAGCTTTCTTT
TRBJ2-7 TRBV20-1 . . CSAAFAYEQYF TGCAGTGCAGCTTTTGCCTACGAGCAGTACTTC